The subject of this entry is one T cell receptor (beta chain). The V end lost 3 bases, the J end lost 0 bases, and 14 bases lay between the germline ends. The CDR3 runs to 16 residues. Germline CDR1 reads MNHEY; CDR2 reads SVGEGT. During active infection, Seattle patients enrolled and were then monitored through disease. The source of the sample is a study of blood T cell repertoires in COVID-19. Study-level background: COVID-19 samples from acute and convalescent phases originated in the United States, Italy and Spain. PBMCs, B-cell-depleted T cells, or T cells were the source of the cDNA or gDNA that made up the material.

As processed by the authors: Amplification with reference gene primers provided the estimates of nucleated cell counts. TCRdb's copy holds only in-frame clones and misses some; the assay was immunoSEQ multiplex PCR. That table is the source of V, J and clone size, and D and trimming were worked out from the DNA. The table includes hundreds of thousands of clones, more than 70% detected once. The gene calls are TRBV6-2 or TRBV6-3 and TRBJ1-2; D remains ambiguous. The TCR comes from a woman aged 25 to 39 with COVID-19, enrolled during active disease. Sequences were obtained from peripheral blood. CDR3 residues: CASSYAEGETNYGYTF. CDR3 DNA: TGTGCCAGCAGTTATGCAGAGGGAGAAACTAACTATGGCTACACCTTC.